Listed below are T cell receptor beta chains from one sample, sequenced in a study of CD8 T cells in ankylosing spondylitis. TCRdb itself ran the 5' RACE reads through MiXCR, one entry per CDR3 protein. The table includes 69,000 or so distinct CDR3 sequences, about 5.7% detected once. The sequencing input was blood, either unsorted or a sorted T cell fraction (not recorded which). All receptors come from a male donor with ankylosing spondylitis or in good health (not recorded which). Each CDR3 is given with its conserved first and last residue. A D gene is named only where the DNA matches it firmly. Size is stated as how often the clone was seen (once, few, many) or a class if it is expanded.

clone_size: many; j_call: TRBJ2-1; d_call: TRBD2; v_call: TRBV6-4; cdr3_length: 15; cdr3_nt: TGTGCCAGCAGTGTGTCTAGCGGGGGGGCAGCGGAGCAGTTCTTC; cdr3_aa: CASSVSSGGAAEQFF
clone_size: many; j_call: TRBJ2-5; d_call: TRBD2; v_call: TRBV20-1; cdr3_length: 14; cdr3_nt: TGCAGTGCTAGAAGCGGGGGGGTAGGGGAGACCCAGTACTTC; cdr3_aa: CSARSGGVGETQYF
clone_size: few; j_call: TRBJ2-2; d_call: -; v_call: TRBV20-1; cdr3_length: 11; cdr3_nt: TGCAGTGCTAGAGATTACGGGGAGCTGTTTTTT; cdr3_aa: CSARDYGELFF
clone_size: many; j_call: TRBJ1-1; d_call: -; v_call: TRBV20-1; cdr3_length: 14; cdr3_nt: TGCAGTGCTAGAGGCCCCGGGCCGGGCACTGAAGCTTTCTTT; cdr3_aa: CSARGPGPGTEAFF
clone_size: many; j_call: TRBJ2-5; d_call: TRBD1; v_call: TRBV6-2/TRBV6-3; cdr3_length: 16; cdr3_nt: TGTGCCAGCAGTTACTCTCGGGACAGAGCTTTGGAGACCCAGTACTTC; cdr3_aa: CASSYSRDRALETQYF
clone_size: many; j_call: TRBJ1-1; d_call: TRBD1; v_call: TRBV10-3; cdr3_length: 16; cdr3_nt: TGTGCCATCAGTGATACAGGGGCAATATCAGGCTTGCGAGCTTTCTTT; cdr3_aa: CAISDTGAISGLRAFF
clone_size: few; j_call: TRBJ1-1; d_call: -; v_call: TRBV27; cdr3_length: 16; cdr3_nt: TGTGCCAGCAGGGAACTAAGGCGGGGGGTGAACACTGAAGCTTTCTTT; cdr3_aa: CASRELRRGVNTEAFF
clone_size: many; j_call: TRBJ2-7; d_call: -; v_call: TRBV12-3/TRBV12-4; cdr3_length: 13; cdr3_nt: TGTGCCAGCAGTTTACGCCGGTTTTACGAGCAGTACTTC; cdr3_aa: CASSLRRFYEQYF
clone_size: many; j_call: TRBJ2-7; d_call: -; v_call: TRBV7-8; cdr3_length: 16; cdr3_nt: TGTGCCAGCAGCTTAGGCCGCTTTGGCAGATCCTACGAGCAGTACTTC; cdr3_aa: CASSLGRFGRSYEQYF
clone_size: many; j_call: TRBJ2-3; d_call: TRBD1; v_call: TRBV6-1; cdr3_length: 15; cdr3_nt: TGTGCCAGCAGCTGGGGACAGGGGGCGGCAGATACGCAGTATTTT; cdr3_aa: CASSWGQGAADTQYF
clone_size: many; j_call: TRBJ2-1; d_call: -; v_call: TRBV7-3; cdr3_length: 15; cdr3_nt: TGTGCCAGCAGCTTAAGTCAGGCCTCCTACAATGAGCAGTTCTTC; cdr3_aa: CASSLSQASYNEQFF